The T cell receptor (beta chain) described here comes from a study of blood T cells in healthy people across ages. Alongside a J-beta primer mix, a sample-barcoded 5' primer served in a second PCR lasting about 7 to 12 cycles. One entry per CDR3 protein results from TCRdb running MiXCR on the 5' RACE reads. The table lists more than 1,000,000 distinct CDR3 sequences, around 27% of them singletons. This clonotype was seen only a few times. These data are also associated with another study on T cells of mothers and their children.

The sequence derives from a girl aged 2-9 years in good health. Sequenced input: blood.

The CDR3 loop reads CSVEERAGLPYNEQFF. Written as DNA, the CDR3 is TGCAGCGTTGAAGAACGAGCGGGTCTACCCTACAATGAGCAGTTCTTC. V and J are TRBV29-1 and TRBJ2-1; perhaps TRBD2 as D (6 bases). This CDR3 comprises 16 residues. Germline V gives CDR1 SQVTM, CDR2 ANQGSEA. The V end was cut by 0 bases, the J end by 2 bases, with 14 bases between.